Here is one T cell receptor beta chain with its context. V was pared by 10 bases and J by 1 base, with 14 bases between. The CDR3 totals 13 residues. CDR1 is SGHNT, CDR2 YYREEE, per germline (reference sequence). The data belong to a study of blood T cell repertoires in COVID-19. About the study: Material from acute and convalescent COVID-19 was sourced from the United States, Italy and Spain. In each case, the material was cDNA or gDNA derived from T cells, B-cell-depleted T cells, or PBMCs.

Authors' data handling: The assay estimated nucleated cells by amplifying reference gene primers. The data were produced by immunoSEQ multiplex PCR, yet TCRdb's version contains in-frame clones alone and is incomplete. That table is the source of V, J and clone size, and D and trimming were worked out from the DNA. The top ten hold just over 7% of the sample, which has about 240,000 clones, about nine tenths seen once. The TCR sequence derives from a man aged 60 to 69 who had recovered from COVID-19. V is TRBV5-4 and J is TRBJ1-1; D remains unclear. Material for sequencing was peripheral blood. For the CDR3, the DNA is TGTGCCGCTTCCCGGGGTCAGAACACTGAAGCTTTCTTT. Translating gives CAASRGQNTEAFF.